Listed below are T cell receptor beta chains from one sample, sequenced in a study of T cells in Graves' hyperthyroidism and ophthalmopathy. MiXCR, applied by TCRdb to the multiplex PCR reads, yields one record per CDR3 protein. The table lists about 700,000 distinct CDR3 sequences, 12% to 15% of them singletons. Sequences were obtained from blood. Receptor source: a young woman with Graves' hyperthyroidism. Both conserved end residues are part of each CDR3. The D gene is left open where the match is weak. Clone size is given for some rows only: seen once, a few or many times, or a class if the clone is expanded.

D: NA
J: TRBJ2-7
V: TRBV5-6
size: NA
CDR3: CASSFGRPRDYEQYF
DNA: TGTGCCAGCAGCTTCGGCAGACCTCGCGACTACGAGCAGTACTTC

D: TRBD1
J: TRBJ2-7
V: TRBV5-6
size: NA
CDR3: CASSFGQGGEQYF
DNA: TGTGCCAGCAGCTTCGGACAGGGTGGCGAGCAGTACTTC

D: NA
J: TRBJ2-3
V: TRBV7-3
size: NA
CDR3: CASYHGETDTQYF
DNA: TGTGCCAGCTACCACGGCGAGACAGATACGCAGTATTTT

D: NA
J: TRBJ1-5
V: TRBV5-8
size: few
CDR3: CASSGRDGQPQHF
DNA: TGTGCCAGCAGCGGAAGGGATGGTCAGCCCCAGCATTTT

D: TRBD2
J: TRBJ2-4
V: TRBV9
size: NA
CDR3: CASSSGTSGAQYF
DNA: TGTGCCAGCAGCTCCGGGACTAGCGGTGCTCAGTACTTC

D: NA
J: TRBJ2-5
V: TRBV3-1
size: many
CDR3: CASSPPGVFGGYQETQYF
DNA: TGTGCCAGCAGCCCCCCCGGCGTGTTCGGGGGCTACCAAGAGACCCAGTACTTC

D: NA
J: TRBJ2-1
V: TRBV12-3/TRBV12-4
size: many
CDR3: CASTLGASGTLPAREQFF
DNA: TGTGCCAGCACTCTTGGAGCCTCCGGGACCCTCCCGGCCAGGGAGCAGTTCTTC

D: NA
J: TRBJ2-1
V: TRBV7-3
size: few
CDR3: CASSLRVGVERHNEQFF
DNA: TGTGCCAGCAGCTTAAGGGTTGGTGTAGAGAGGCATAATGAGCAGTTCTTC

D: NA
J: TRBJ2-1
V: TRBV7-3
size: many
CDR3: CASSYPGGADNEQFF
DNA: TGTGCCAGCAGCTACCCCGGAGGGGCCGACAATGAGCAGTTCTTC

D: NA
J: TRBJ2-5
V: TRBV15
size: NA
CDR3: CATSRGRLTQETQYF
DNA: TGTGCCACCAGCAGAGGAAGGCTTACCCAAGAGACCCAGTACTTC

D: NA
J: TRBJ1-3
V: TRBV2
size: many
CDR3: CASSVGLSGNTIYF
DNA: TGTGCCAGCAGTGTTGGACTCTCTGGAAACACCATATATTTT

D: NA
J: TRBJ1-2
V: TRBV2
size: many
CDR3: CASSDGGARHGYTF
DNA: TGTGCCAGCAGTGATGGGGGAGCACGGCATGGCTACACCTTC

D: NA
J: TRBJ2-7
V: TRBV7-8
size: many
CDR3: CASRPLGDEQYF
DNA: TGTGCCAGCAGGCCCTTGGGAGACGAGCAGTACTTC

D: NA
J: TRBJ1-4
V: TRBV7-6
size: NA
CDR3: CASSIAQHRKLFF
DNA: TGTGCCAGCAGCATCGCTCAACATAGAAAACTGTTTTTT

D: NA
J: TRBJ2-1
V: TRBV7-2
size: many
CDR3: CASSLQREEQFF
DNA: TGTGCCAGCAGCTTGCAGCGCGAAGAGCAGTTCTTC

D: TRBD1
J: TRBJ2-5
V: TRBV29-1
size: NA
CDR3: CSVDGTGRNAYEEETQYF
DNA: TGCAGCGTTGACGGGACAGGGAGGAACGCTTATGAGGAAGAGACCCAGTACTTC

D: NA
J: TRBJ1-5
V: TRBV2
size: few
CDR3: CASFEGLSNQPQHF
DNA: TGTGCCAGCTTCGAGGGCTTAAGCAATCAGCCCCAGCATTTT

D: TRBD1
J: TRBJ2-7
V: TRBV6-1
size: many
CDR3: CASSSYRDRAYEQYF
DNA: TGTGCCAGCAGTTCATACCGGGACAGGGCTTACGAGCAGTACTTC

D: TRBD2
J: TRBJ2-7
V: TRBV11-2
size: many
CDR3: CASSFERGNEQYF
DNA: TGTGCCAGCAGCTTTGAGCGGGGTAACGAGCAGTACTTC

D: NA
J: TRBJ2-1
V: TRBV19
size: few
CDR3: CASSGGPNEQFF
DNA: TGTGCCAGTAGCGGCGGCCCCAATGAGCAGTTCTTC

D: NA
J: TRBJ1-4
V: TRBV30
size: many
CDR3: CAWTGGTEKLFF
DNA: TGTGCCTGGACGGGGGGCACTGAAAAACTGTTTTTT

D: NA
J: TRBJ2-1
V: TRBV7-9
size: many
CDR3: CASSPKGSYNEQFF
DNA: TGTGCCAGCAGCCCCAAGGGCTCCTACAATGAGCAGTTCTTC

D: TRBD2
J: TRBJ2-2
V: TRBV6-2/TRBV6-3
size: few
CDR3: CASSRELAGHTGELFF
DNA: TGTGCCAGCAGCCGCGAGCTAGCGGGACACACCGGGGAGCTGTTTTTT

D: TRBD1
J: TRBJ1-4
V: TRBV6-1
size: few
CDR3: CASSPDRADRKLFF
DNA: TGTGCCAGCAGCCCCGACAGGGCCGACCGAAAACTGTTTTTT

D: NA
J: TRBJ2-7
V: TRBV12-3/TRBV12-4
size: many
CDR3: CASSSGGRYEQYF
DNA: TGTGCCAGCAGTTCGGGGGGCCGCTACGAGCAGTACTTC

D: NA
J: TRBJ2-1
V: TRBV3-1
size: many
CDR3: CASKANEQFF
DNA: TGTGCCAGCAAGGCCAATGAGCAGTTCTTC

D: TRBD2
J: TRBJ2-3
V: TRBV5-1
size: NA
CDR3: CATRRGTSGRIGTDTQYF
DNA: TGCGCCACCAGGAGGGGGACTAGCGGGAGGATAGGCACAGATACGCAGTATTTT

D: NA
J: TRBJ2-1
V: TRBV28
size: many
CDR3: CASTPDRVSYNEQFF
DNA: TGTGCCAGCACGCCTGACAGAGTCTCCTACAATGAGCAGTTCTTC

D: TRBD2
J: TRBJ2-3
V: TRBV3-1
size: many
CDR3: CASSGGGLAGTSTDTQYF
DNA: TGTGCCAGCAGCGGCGGTGGACTAGCGGGTACCAGCACAGATACGCAGTATTTT

D: NA
J: TRBJ1-1
V: TRBV5-6
size: many
CDR3: CASSLDGGRLMNTEAFF
DNA: TGTGCCAGCAGCTTGGATGGGGGGCGCCTTATGAACACTGAAGCTTTCTTT

D: NA
J: TRBJ1-1
V: TRBV12-3/TRBV12-4
size: many
CDR3: CASSPWGGADTEAFF
DNA: TGTGCCAGCAGCCCCTGGGGGGGGGCGGACACTGAAGCTTTCTTT

D: TRBD2
J: TRBJ2-3
V: TRBV6-2/TRBV6-3
size: many
CDR3: CASSYPGLSTDTQYF
DNA: TGTGCCAGCAGTTACCCGGGACTATCCACAGATACGCAGTATTTT

D: NA
J: TRBJ2-7
V: TRBV6-2/TRBV6-3
size: many
CDR3: CASSGGVFRSDEQYF
DNA: TGTGCCAGCAGCGGGGGCGTGTTTCGTTCCGACGAGCAGTACTTC

D: TRBD1
J: TRBJ1-6
V: TRBV11-2
size: NA
CDR3: CASNLAGQGTTPLHF
DNA: TGTGCCAGCAACTTAGCAGGACAGGGGACGACACCCCTCCACTTT

D: NA
J: TRBJ1-4
V: TRBV7-9
size: NA
CDR3: CASSSLVATNEKLFF
DNA: TGTGCCAGCAGCTCCCTCGTTGCAACTAATGAAAAACTGTTTTTT

D: NA
J: TRBJ1-6
V: TRBV4-1
size: few
CDR3: CASSQQGLGSPLHF
DNA: TGCGCCAGCAGCCAACAGGGCCTCGGGTCACCCCTCCACTTT

D: NA
J: TRBJ2-7
V: TRBV9
size: few
CDR3: CASSANGASYEQYF
DNA: TGTGCCAGCAGCGCTAACGGGGCCTCCTACGAGCAGTACTTC

D: TRBD1
J: TRBJ2-7
V: TRBV11-2
size: many
CDR3: CASSLLQGASYEQYF
DNA: TGTGCCAGCAGCTTGTTACAGGGGGCTTCCTACGAGCAGTACTTC

D: TRBD2
J: TRBJ2-2
V: TRBV6-4
size: NA
CDR3: CASSVSTSTNTGELFF
DNA: TGTGCCAGCAGTGTCTCGACTAGCACGAACACCGGGGAGCTGTTTTTT

D: NA
J: TRBJ2-4
V: TRBV20-1
size: many
CDR3: CSARWEGLDIQYF
DNA: TGCAGTGCTAGGTGGGAAGGTCTTGACATTCAGTACTTC

D: TRBD2
J: TRBJ2-5
V: TRBV7-2
size: many
CDR3: CASSQGTSGSGGVTQYF
DNA: TGTGCCAGCAGCCAGGGGACTAGCGGGAGTGGAGGGGTGACCCAGTACTTC

D: TRBD1
J: TRBJ2-6
V: TRBV4-1
size: NA
CDR3: CASSQESYRGSPSGANVLTF
DNA: TGCGCCAGCAGCCAAGAATCCTACAGGGGGAGTCCCTCTGGGGCCAACGTCCTGACTTTC

D: NA
J: TRBJ2-7
V: TRBV6-1
size: many
CDR3: CASSQGPYSYEQYF
DNA: TGTGCCAGCAGCCAGGGACCTTACTCCTACGAGCAGTACTTC

D: NA
J: TRBJ2-7
V: TRBV18
size: NA
CDR3: CASSPERRPEQYF
DNA: TGTGCCAGCTCACCGGAGCGTAGGCCCGAGCAGTACTTC

D: NA
J: TRBJ1-1
V: TRBV28
size: few
CDR3: CASSSFHLLPQEENTEAFF
DNA: TGTGCCAGCAGTTCATTCCATTTACTCCCACAGGAAGAGAACACTGAAGCTTTCTTT

D: NA
J: TRBJ2-7
V: TRBV27
size: few
CDR3: CASSLSKGATSYEQYF
DNA: TGTGCCAGCAGTTTATCGAAGGGAGCGACATCCTACGAGCAGTACTTC

D: NA
J: TRBJ2-2
V: TRBV6-1
size: few
CDR3: CASRRLGGGLNTGELFF
DNA: TGTGCCAGCAGACGACTGGGGGGGGGCTTGAACACCGGGGAGCTGTTTTTT

D: NA
J: TRBJ2-1
V: TRBV6-1
size: many
CDR3: CASSEVGGAPYNEQFF
DNA: TGTGCCAGCAGTGAAGTGGGCGGAGCCCCCTACAATGAGCAGTTCTTC

D: NA
J: TRBJ2-7
V: TRBV2
size: many
CDR3: CASSGGVHEQYF
DNA: TGTGCCAGCAGTGGGGGGGTTCACGAGCAGTACTTC

D: NA
J: TRBJ1-4
V: TRBV30
size: few
CDR3: CALNRARKLFF
DNA: TGTGCCTTAAACAGGGCGCGGAAACTGTTTTTT